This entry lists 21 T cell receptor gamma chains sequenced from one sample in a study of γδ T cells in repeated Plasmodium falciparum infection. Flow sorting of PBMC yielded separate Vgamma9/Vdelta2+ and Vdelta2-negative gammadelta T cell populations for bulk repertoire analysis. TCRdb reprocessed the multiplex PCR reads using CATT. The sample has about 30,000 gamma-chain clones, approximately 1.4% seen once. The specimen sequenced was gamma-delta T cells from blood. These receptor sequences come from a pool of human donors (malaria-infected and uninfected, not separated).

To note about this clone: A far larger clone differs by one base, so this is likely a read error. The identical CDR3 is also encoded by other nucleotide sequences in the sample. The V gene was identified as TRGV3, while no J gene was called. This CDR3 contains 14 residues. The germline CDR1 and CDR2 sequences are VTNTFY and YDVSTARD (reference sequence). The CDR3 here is CATWDRKIYYKKLF. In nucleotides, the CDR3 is TGTGCCACCTGGGACAGGAAGATTTATTATAAAAAACTCTTT.

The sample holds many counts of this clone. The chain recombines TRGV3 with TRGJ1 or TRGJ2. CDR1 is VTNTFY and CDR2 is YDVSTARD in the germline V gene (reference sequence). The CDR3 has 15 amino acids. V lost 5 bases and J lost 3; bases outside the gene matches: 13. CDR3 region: CATWGRAICYYKKLF. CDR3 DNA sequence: TGTGCCACCTGGGGCCGGGCCATTTGTTATTATAAGAAACTCTTT.

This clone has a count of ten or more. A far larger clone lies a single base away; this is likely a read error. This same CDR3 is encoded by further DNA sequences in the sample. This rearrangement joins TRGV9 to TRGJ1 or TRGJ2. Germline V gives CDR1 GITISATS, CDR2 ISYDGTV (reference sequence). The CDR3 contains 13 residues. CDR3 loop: CALWEPDGYKKLF. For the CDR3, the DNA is TGTGCCTTGTGGGAGCCCGACGGTTATAAGAAACTCTTC.

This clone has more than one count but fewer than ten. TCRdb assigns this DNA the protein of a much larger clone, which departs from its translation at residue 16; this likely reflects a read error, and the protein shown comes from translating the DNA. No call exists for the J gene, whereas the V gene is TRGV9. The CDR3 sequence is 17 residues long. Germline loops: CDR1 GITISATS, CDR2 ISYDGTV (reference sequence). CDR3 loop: CALWEVPQELGKKIKLF. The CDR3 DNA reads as TGTGCCTTGTGGGAGGTCCCGCAAGAGTTGGGCAAAAAAATCAAGTTATTT.

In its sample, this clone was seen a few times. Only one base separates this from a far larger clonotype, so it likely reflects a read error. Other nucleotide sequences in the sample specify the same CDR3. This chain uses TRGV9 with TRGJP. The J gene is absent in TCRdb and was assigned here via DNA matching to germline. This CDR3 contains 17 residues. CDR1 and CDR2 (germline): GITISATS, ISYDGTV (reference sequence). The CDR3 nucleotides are TGTGCTTTGTGGGAGGCCCGAGTTCAGCGGGGCAAAAAAATCAAGGTATTT. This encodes CALWEARVQRGKKIKVF.

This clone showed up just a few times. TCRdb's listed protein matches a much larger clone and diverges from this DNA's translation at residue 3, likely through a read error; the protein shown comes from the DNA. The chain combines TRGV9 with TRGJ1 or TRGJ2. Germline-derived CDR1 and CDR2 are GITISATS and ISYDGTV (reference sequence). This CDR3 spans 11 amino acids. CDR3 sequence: CASWDPRRKLF. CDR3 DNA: TGTGCCTCGTGGGATCCGAGGCGGAAACTCTTT.

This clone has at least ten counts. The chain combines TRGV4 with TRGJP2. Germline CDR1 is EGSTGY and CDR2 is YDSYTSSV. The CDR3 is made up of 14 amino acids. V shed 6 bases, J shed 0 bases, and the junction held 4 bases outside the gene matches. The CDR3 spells CATWTYSSDWIKTF. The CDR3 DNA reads TGTGCCACCTGGACCTATAGTAGTGATTGGATCAAGACGTTT.

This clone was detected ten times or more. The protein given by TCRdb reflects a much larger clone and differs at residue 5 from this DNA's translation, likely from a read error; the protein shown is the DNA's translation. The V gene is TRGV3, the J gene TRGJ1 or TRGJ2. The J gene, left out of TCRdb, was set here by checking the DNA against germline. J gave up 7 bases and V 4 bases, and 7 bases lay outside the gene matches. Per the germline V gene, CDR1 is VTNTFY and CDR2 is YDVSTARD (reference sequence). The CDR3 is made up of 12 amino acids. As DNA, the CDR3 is TGTGCCACCTGGGAAAGGCACTATAAGAAACTCTTT. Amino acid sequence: CATWERHYKKLF.

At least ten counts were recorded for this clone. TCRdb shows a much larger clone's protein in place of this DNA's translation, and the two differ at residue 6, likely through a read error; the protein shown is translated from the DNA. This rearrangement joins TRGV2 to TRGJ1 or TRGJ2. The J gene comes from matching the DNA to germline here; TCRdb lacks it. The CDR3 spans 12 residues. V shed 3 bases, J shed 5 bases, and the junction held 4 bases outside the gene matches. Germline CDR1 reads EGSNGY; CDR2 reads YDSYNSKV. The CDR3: CATWDRNYKKLF. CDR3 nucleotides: TGTGCCACCTGGGACCGGAATTATAAGAAACTCTTT.

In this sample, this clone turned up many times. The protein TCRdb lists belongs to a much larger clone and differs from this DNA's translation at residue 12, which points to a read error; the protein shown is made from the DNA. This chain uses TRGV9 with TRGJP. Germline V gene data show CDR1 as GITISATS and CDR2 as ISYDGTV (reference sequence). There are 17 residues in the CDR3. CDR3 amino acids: CALWEVPQELGRKIKVF. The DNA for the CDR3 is TGTGCCTTGTGGGAGGTCCCGCAAGAGTTGGGCAGAAAAATCAAGGTATTT.

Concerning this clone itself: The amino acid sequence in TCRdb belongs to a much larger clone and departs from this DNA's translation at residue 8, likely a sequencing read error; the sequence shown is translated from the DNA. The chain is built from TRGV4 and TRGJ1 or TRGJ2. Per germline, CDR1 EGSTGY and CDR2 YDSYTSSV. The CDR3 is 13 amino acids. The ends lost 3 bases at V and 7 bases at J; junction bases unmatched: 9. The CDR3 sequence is CATWDQWQYKKLF. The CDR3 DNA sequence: TGTGCCACCTGGGATCAGTGGCAGTATAAGAAACTCTTT.

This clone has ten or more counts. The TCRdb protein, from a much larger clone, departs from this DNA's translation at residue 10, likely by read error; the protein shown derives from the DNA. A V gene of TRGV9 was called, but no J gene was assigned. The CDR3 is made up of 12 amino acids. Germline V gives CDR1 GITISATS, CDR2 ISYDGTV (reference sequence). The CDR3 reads CALWEVELKELF. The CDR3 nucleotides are TGTGCCTTGTGGGAGGTGGAGCTTAAGGAACTCTTT.

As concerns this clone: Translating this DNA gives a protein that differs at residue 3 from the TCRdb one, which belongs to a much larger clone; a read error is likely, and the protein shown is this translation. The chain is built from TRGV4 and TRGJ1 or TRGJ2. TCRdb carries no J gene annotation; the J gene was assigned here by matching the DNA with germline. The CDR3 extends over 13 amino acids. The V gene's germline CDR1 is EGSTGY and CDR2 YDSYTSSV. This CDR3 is CAAWGHLYYKKLF. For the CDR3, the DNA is TGTGCCGCCTGGGGTCATCTTTATTATAAGAAACTCTTT.

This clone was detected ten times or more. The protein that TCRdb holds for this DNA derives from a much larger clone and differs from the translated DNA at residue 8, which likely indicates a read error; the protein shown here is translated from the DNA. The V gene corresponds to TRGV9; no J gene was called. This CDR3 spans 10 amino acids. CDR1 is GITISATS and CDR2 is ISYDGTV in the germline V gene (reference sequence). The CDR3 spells CALEPNKRLF. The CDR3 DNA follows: TGTGCCTTGGAACCTAATAAGAGACTCTTT.

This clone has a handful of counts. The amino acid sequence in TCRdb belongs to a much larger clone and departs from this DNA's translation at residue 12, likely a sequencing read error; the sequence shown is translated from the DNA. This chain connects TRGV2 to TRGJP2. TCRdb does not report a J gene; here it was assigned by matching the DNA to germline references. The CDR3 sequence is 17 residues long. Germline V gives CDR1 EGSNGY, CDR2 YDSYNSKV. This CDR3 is CATWDGPPYSSGWIKTF. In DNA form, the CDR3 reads TGTGCCACCTGGGACGGGCCCCCCTATAGTAGTGGTTGGATCAAGACGTTT.

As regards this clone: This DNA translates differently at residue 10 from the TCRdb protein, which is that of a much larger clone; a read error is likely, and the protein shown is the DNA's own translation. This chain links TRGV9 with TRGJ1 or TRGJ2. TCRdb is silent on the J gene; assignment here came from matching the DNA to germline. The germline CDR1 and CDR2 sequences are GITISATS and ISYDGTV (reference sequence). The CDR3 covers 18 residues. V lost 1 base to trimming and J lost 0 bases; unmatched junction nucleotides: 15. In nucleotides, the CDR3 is TGTGCCTTGTGGGAGGTATCCCAAGGGCAATCGAATTATTATAAGAAACTCTTT. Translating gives CALWEVSQGQSNYYKKLF.

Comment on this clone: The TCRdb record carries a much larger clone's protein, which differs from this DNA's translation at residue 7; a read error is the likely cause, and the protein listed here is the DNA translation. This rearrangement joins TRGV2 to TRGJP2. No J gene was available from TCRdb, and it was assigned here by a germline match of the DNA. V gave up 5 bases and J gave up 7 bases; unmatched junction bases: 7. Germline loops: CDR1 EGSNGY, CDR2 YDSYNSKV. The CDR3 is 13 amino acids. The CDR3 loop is CATWARNDWIKTF. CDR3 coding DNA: TGTGCCACCTGGGCCCGTAATGATTGGATCAAGACGTTT.

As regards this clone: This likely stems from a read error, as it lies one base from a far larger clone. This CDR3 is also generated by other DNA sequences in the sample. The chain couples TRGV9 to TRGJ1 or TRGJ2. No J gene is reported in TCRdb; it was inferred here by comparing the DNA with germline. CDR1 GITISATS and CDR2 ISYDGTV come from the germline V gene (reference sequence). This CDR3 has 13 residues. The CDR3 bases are TGTGCCTTATGGGAGGTGTACCCGATTAAGAAACTCTTT. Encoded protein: CALWEVYPIKKLF.

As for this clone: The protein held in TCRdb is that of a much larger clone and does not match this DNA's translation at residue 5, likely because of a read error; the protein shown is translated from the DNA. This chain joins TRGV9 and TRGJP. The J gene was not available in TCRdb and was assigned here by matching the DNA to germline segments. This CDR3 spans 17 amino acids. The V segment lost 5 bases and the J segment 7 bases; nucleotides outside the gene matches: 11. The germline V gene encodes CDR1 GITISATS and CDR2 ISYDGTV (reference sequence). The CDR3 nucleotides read TGTGCCTTGTGGGGGGGGGAGTTGGAGTTGGGCAAAAAAATCAAGGTATTT. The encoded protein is CALWGGELELGKKIKVF.

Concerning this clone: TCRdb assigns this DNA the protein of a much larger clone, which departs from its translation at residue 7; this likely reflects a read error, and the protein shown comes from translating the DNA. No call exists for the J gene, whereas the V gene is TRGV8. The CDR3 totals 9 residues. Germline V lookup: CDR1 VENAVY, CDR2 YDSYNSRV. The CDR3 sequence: CAIRWFEIF. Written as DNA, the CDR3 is TGTGCCATCCGTTGGTTCGAGATATTT.

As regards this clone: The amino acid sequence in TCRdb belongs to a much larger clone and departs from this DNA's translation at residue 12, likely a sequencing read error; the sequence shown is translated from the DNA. CDR3 bases: TGTGCCTTGTGGGAGGTACAACAATTAGGCGATGATTATTATAAGAAACTCTTT. Translation gives CALWEVQQLGDDYYKKLF. V and J are TRGV9 and TRGJ1 or TRGJ2. TCRdb leaves out the J gene; it was filled in here by matching the DNA to germline. The germline V gene encodes CDR1 GITISATS and CDR2 ISYDGTV (reference sequence). V was pared by 1 base and J by 2 bases, with 17 bases of the junction left unmatched. The CDR3 contains 18 residues.